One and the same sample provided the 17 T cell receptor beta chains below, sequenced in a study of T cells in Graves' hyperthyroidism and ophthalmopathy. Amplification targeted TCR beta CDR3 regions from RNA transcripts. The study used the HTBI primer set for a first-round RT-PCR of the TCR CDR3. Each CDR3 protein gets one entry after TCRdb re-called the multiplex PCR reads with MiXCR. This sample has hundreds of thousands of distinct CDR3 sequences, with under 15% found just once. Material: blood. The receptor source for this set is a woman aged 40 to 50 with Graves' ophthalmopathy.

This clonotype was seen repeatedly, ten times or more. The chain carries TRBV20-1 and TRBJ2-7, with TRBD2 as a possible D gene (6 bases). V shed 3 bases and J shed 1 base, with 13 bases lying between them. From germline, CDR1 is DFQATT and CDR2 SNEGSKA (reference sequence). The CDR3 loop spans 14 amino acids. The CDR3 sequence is CSASDGSWSYEQYF. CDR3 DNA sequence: TGCAGTGCTAGTGACGGGAGTTGGTCCTACGAGCAGTACTTC.

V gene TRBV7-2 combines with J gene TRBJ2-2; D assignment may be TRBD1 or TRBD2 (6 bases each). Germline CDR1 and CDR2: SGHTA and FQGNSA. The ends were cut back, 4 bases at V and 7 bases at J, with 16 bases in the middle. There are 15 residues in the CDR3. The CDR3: CASSSAGGVIGELFF. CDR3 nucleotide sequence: TGTGCCAGCAGCTCCGCCGGGGGCGTAATCGGGGAGCTGTTTTTT.

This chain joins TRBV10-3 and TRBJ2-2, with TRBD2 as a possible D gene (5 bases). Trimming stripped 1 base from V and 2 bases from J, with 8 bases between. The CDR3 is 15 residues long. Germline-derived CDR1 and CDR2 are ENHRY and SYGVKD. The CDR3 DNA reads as TGTGCCATCAGTGAGTTTCGGGGAAACACCGGGGAGCTGTTTTTT. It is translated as CAISEFRGNTGELFF.

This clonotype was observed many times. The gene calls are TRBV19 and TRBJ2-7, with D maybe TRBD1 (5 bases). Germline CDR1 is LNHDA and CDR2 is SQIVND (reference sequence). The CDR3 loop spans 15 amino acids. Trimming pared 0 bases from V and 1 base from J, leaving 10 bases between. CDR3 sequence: CASSIERGNSYEQYF. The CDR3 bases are TGTGCCAGTAGTATAGAAAGGGGAAATTCCTACGAGCAGTACTTC.

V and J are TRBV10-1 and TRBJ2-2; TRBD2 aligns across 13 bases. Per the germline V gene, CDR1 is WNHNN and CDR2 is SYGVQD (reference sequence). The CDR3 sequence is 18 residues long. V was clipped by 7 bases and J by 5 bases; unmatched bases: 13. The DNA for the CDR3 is TGCGCCAGCAAACTCGGGACTAGCGGGACGCCGGAGACCGGGGAGCTGTTTTTT. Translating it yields CASKLGTSGTPETGELFF.

CDR3 amino acids: CASSQDVGALQETQYF. The CDR3 bases are TGTGCCAGCAGCCAAGATGTAGGGGCCCTCCAAGAGACCCAGTACTTC. The V and J genes are TRBV4-2 and TRBJ2-5, with D perhaps matching TRBD1 (5 bases). Trimming removed 0 bases from V and 1 base from J, with 12 bases in between. The CDR3 is 16 amino acids. Germline CDR1 reads LGHNA; CDR2 reads YNFKEQ.

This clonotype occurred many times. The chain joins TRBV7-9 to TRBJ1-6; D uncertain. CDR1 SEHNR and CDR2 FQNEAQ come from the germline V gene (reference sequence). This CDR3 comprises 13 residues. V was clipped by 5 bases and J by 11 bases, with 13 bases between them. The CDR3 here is CASSPSGETPLHF. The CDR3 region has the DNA TGTGCCAGCAGCCCGTCAGGAGAGACACCCCTCCACTTT.

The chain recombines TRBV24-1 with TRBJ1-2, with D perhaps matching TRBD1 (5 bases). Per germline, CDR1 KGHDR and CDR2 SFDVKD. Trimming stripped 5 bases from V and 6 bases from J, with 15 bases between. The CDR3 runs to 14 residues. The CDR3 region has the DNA TGTGCCACCAGTGTTGGGGGGAGTAGCGATGGCTACACCTTC. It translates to CATSVGGSSDGYTF.

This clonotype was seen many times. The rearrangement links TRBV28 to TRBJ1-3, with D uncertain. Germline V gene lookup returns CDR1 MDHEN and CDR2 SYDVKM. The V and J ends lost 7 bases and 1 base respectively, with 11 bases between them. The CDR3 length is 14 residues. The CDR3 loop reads CASTDLLSGNTIYF. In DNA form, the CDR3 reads TGTGCCAGCACGGACCTCCTATCTGGAAACACCATATATTTT.

This chain's CDR3 is CASSFQGADQPQHF. The CDR3 nucleotides are TGTGCCAGCAGCTTTCAGGGGGCTGATCAGCCCCAGCATTTT. The chain combines TRBV5-4 with TRBJ1-5; 8 bases line up with TRBD1. V dropped 2 bases and J dropped 5; count of bases not matched to a gene: 3. Per germline, CDR1 SGHNT and CDR2 YYREEE (reference sequence). The CDR3 has 14 residues.

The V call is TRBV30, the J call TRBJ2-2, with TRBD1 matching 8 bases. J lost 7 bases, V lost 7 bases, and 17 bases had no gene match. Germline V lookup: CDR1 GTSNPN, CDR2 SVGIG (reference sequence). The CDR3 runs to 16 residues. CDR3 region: CAFTPGQDILSGELFF. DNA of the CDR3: TGTGCCTTCACACCGGGACAGGACATCTTAAGCGGGGAGCTGTTTTTT.

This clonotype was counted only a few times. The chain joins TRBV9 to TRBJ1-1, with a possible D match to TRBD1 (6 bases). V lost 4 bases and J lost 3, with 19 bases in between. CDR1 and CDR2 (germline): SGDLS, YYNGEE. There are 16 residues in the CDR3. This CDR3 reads CASSSFGGGGDTEAFF. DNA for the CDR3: TGTGCCAGCAGCTCATTTGGGGGCGGAGGGGACACTGAAGCTTTCTTT.

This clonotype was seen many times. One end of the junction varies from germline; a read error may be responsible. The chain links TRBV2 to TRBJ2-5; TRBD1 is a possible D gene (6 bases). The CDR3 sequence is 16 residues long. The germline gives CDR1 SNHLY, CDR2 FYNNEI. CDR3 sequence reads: CASSEGQSFRQETRYF. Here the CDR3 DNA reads TGTGCCAGCAGCGAAGGACAGTCCTTTCGCCAAGAGACCCGGTACTTC.

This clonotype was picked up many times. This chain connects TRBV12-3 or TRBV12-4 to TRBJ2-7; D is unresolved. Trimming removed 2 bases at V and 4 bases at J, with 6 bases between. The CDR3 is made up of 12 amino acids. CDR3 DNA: TGTGCCAGCAGTTTAAGATATTACGAGCAGTACTTC. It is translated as CASSLRYYEQYF.

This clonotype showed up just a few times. The CDR3 DNA reads TGTGCCAGCAGCCTTAGCGGGAGTATGGGCGGGGAGCTGTTTTTT. Its protein is CASSLSGSMGGELFF. The V and J genes are TRBV28 and TRBJ2-2; 9 bases fit TRBD2. There are 15 residues in the CDR3. Germline-derived CDR1 and CDR2 are MDHEN and SYDVKM. Trimming removed 6 bases from V and 7 bases from J; junction bases left unmatched: 9.

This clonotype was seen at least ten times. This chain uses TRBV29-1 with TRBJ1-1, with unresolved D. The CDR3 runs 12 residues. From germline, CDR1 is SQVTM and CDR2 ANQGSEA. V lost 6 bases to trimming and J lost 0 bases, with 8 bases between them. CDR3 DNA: TGCAGCGTGGACGGCTTGAACACTGAAGCTTTCTTT. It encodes CSVDGLNTEAFF.

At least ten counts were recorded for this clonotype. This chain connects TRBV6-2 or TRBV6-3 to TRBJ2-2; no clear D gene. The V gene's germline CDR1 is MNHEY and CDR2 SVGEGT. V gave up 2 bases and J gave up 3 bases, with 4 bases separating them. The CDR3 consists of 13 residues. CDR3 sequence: CASSYLHTGELFF. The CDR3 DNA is TGTGCCAGCAGTTACCTCCACACCGGGGAGCTGTTTTTT.